Sequencing of this TCR beta chain was carried out in a study of CD4+ T cells in melanoma. General observations from the study: A reported correlation linked neoantigen-specific CD4+ T cells to CD8+, macrophage and B cell function. Reportedly, melanoma neoantigen-specific CD4+ T cells showed varied differentiation states.

Using immunoSEQ multiplex PCR, the repertoire was profiled, and TCRdb retains in-frame clones only, with some absent. Among approximately 4,900 clones, about 61% were seen once, and the ten largest hold about 30%. On this clone itself: The antigen remains undetermined.

The ends lost 0 bases at V and 6 bases at J; junction bases unmatched: 8. Germline V lookup: CDR1 MGHRA, CDR2 YSYEKL. The CDR3 spans 17 residues. The chain recombines TRBV4-1 with TRBJ1-2, with TRBD1 matching over 12 bases. The specimen was cells from a culture (not recorded whether cultured in vitro). The clonotype originates from a human donor with melanoma. The DNA for the CDR3 is TGCGCCAGCAGCCAAGATTGGGGGACAGGGGGCGCAGATGGCTACACCTTC. Its protein product is CASSQDWGTGGADGYTF.